This T cell receptor beta chain appears in the sequencing data of a study of CD8 T cells in ankylosing spondylitis. Study results and limitations: Those disease-linked clones were CD8+; they were also relatively rare in peripheral blood. The clones that were linked to disease were reported to be significantly enriched in matched synovial fluid samples from ankylosing spondylitis patients.

V lost 6 bases and J lost 4, with 9 bases in between. The length of the CDR3 is 13 residues. The germline CDR1 and CDR2 sequences are KGHDR and SFDVKD. About this clonotype itself: Its matching antigen is unknown.

TCRdb reanalysed the 5' RACE reads using MiXCR and keeps one entry per CDR3 protein. The sample contains about 360,000 distinct CDR3 sequences, approximately 22% of which appear only once. The chain uses TRBV24-1 and TRBJ2-1; D not certain. This TCR derives from a male donor with ankylosing spondylitis or in good health (not recorded which). Sequencing was done on a sample of blood, either unsorted or a sorted T cell fraction (not recorded which). In DNA, the CDR3 is TGTGCCACCAGTCCCACGGAGTACAATGAGCAGTTCTTC. It codes for CATSPTEYNEQFF.